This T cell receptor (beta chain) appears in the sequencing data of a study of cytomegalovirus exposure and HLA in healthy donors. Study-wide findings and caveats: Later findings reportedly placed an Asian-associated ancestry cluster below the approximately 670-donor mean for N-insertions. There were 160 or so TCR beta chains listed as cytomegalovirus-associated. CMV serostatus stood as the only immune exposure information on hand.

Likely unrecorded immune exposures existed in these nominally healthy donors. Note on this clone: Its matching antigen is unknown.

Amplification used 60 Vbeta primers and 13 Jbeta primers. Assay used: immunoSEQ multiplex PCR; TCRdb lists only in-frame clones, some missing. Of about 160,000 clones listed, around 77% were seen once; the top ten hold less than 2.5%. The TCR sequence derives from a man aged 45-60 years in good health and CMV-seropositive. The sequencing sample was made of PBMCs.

As DNA, the CDR3 is TGTGCCAGCAGCCCTATGGGGCAGGTCTATGGCTACACCTTC. It yields the protein CASSPMGQVYGYTF. This sequence joins TRBV28 and TRBJ1-2, with D perhaps matching TRBD1 (5 bases). V lost 6 bases, J lost 4 bases, and 15 bases lay in between. CDR1 is MDHEN and CDR2 is SYDVKM in the germline V gene. The CDR3 loop spans 14 amino acids.